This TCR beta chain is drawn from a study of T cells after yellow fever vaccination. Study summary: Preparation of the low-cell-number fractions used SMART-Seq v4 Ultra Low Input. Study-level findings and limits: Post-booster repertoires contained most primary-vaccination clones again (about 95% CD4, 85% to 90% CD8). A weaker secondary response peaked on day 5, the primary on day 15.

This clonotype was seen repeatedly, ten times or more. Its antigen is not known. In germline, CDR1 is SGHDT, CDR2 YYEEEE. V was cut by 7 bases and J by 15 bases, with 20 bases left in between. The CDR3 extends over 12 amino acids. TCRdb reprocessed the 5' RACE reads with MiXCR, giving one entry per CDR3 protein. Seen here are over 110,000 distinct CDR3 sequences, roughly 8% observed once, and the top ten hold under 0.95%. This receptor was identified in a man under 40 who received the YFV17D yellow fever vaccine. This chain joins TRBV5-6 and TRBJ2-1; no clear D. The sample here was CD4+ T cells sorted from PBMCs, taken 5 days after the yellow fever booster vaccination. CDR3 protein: CASLRTKGEWFF. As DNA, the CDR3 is TGTGCCAGCTTAAGGACCAAAGGTGAATGGTTCTTC.